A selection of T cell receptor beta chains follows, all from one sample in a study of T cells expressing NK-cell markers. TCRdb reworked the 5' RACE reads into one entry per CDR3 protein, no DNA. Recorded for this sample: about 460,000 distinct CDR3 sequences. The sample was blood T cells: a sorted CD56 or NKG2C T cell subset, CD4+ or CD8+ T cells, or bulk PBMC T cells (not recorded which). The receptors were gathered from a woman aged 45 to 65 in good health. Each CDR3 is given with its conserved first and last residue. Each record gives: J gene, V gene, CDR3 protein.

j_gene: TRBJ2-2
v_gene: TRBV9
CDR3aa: CASSRASGSGTGELFF

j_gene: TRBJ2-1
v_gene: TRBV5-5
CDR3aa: CASSLEPDPYNEQFF

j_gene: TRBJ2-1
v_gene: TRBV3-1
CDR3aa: CASSQDGLSYNEQFF

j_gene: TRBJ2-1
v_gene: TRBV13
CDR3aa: CASRLQGAGYNEQFF

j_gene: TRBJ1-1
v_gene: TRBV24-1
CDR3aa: CATSRSAMNTEAFF

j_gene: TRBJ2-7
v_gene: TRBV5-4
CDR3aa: CASSLGGAGYEQYF

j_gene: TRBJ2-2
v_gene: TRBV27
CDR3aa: CASRQGQGANTGELFF

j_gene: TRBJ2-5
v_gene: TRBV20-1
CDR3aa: CSAPTSGRRQETQYF

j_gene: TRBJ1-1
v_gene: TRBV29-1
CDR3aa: CSVANRAEAFF

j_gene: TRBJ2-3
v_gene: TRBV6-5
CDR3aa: CASRGGPTRTDTQYF

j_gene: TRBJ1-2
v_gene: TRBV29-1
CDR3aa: CSVDGTGNYGYTF

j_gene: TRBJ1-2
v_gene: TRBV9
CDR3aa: CASSSRRGRDDYGYTF

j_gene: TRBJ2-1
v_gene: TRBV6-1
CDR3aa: CASSVRQTIYNEQFF

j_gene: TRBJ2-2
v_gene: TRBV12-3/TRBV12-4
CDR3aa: CASSPPKGGGELFF

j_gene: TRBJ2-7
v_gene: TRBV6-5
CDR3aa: CASRDRGHSSYEQYF

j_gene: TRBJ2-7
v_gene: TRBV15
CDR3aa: CATSRPPRLSGSYEQYF

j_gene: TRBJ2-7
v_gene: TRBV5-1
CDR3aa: CASSLVGGQLYEQYF

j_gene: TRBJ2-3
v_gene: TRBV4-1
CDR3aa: CASSHGDRGHGDTQYF

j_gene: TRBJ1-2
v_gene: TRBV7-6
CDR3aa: CATSAQGYGYTF

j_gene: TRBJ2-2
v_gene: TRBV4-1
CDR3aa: CASSQMRGTTGELFF

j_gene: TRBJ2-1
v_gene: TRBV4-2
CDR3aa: CASRSNGLKGEQFF

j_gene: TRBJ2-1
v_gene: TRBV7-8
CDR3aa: CASSLLEGGNEQFF

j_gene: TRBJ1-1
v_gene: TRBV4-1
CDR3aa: CASSQDGTGGLFEAFF

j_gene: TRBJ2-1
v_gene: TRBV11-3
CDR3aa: CASSSGQGAGFGNEQFF

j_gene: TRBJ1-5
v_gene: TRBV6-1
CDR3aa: CASEVASNQPQHF

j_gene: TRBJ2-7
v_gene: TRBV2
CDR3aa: CASSEFPSGEQYF

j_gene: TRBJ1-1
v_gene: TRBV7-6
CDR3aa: CASSLTGAGRDTEAFF

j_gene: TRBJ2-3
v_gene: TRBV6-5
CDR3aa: CASSGGPIGTDTQYF

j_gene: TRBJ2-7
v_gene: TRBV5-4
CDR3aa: CASSLQGTHEQYF

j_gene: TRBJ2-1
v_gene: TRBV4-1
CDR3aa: CASSQGLDGRTRAYNEQFF

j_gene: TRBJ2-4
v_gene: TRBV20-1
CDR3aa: CSARMGSGGTAKNIQYF

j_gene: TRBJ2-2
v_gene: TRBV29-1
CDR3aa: CSVQGKSNTGELFF

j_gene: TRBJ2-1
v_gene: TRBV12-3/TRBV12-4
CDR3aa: CASSSPAGTSGSNEQFF

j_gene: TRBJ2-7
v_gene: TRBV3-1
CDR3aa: CASSPPGRSYEQYF

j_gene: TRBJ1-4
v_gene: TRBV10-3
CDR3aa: CAIRDSPGPNEKLFF

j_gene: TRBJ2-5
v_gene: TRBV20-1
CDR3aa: CSAMDGTWETQYF

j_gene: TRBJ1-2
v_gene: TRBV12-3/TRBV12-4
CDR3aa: CASSFGTGYGYTF

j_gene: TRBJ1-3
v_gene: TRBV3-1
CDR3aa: CASSHVSGTGNTIYF

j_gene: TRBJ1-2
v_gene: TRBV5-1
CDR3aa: CASSLGRLRNYGYTF

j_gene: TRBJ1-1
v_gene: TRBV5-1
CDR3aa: CASSWGPRDTEAFF

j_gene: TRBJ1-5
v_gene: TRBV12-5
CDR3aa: CASGLSWELRGGQNQPQHF

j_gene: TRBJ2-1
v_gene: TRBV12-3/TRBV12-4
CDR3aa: CASSLGGLVNEQFF

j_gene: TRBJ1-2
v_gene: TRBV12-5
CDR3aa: CASGLVPVYGYTF

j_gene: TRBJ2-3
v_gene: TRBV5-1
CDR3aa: CASSLDRLATDTQYF

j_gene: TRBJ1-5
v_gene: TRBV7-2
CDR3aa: CASSLYGGLNQPQHF

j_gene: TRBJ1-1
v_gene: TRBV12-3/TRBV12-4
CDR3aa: CASSTRGRSEAFF

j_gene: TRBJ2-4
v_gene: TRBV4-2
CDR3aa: CASSQGVRGSGTGRKNIQYF

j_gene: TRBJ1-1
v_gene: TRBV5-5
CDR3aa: CASSFSGENTEAFF

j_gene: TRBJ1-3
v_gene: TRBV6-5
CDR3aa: CASRDGSGNTIYF

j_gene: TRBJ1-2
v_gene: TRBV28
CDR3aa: CASRPQRIYYGYTF

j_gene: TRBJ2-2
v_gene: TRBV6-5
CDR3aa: CASSFRGTNTGELFF